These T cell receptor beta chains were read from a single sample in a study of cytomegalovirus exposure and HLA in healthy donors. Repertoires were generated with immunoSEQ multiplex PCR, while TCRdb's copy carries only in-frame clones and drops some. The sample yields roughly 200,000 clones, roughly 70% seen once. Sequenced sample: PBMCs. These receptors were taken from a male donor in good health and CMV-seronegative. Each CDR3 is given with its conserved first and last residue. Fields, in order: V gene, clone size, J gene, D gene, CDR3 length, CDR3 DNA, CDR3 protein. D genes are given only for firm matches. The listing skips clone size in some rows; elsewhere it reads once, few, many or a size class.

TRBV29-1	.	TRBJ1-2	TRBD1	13	TGCAGCGTCGGGACAGTCGCAACATATGGCTACACCTTC	CSVGTVATYGYTF
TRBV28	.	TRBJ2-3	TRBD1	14	TGTGCCAGCAGTCCTCTGGACAGGGGGGATACGCAGTATTTT	CASSPLDRGDTQYF
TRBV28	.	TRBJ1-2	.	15	TGTGCCAGCAGTTTGGCACAGAGCTTATACTATGGCTACACCTTC	CASSLAQSLYYGYTF
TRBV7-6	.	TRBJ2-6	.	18	TGTGCCAGCAGCCCGGCCGCAGACCCTAGCTCTGGGGCCAACGTCCTGACTTTC	CASSPAADPSSGANVLTF
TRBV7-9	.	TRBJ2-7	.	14	TGTGCCAGCAGCTTGCGGGGCCCTGGGGAAGAGCAGTACTTC	CASSLRGPGEEQYF
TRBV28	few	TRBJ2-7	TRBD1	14	TGTGCCAGCACCCTGAGGGACAGTGCCTACGAGCAGTACTTC	CASTLRDSAYEQYF
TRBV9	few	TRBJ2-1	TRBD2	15	TGTGCCAGCAGCGTCTGGGCGGGGGCCTACAATGAGCAGTTCTTC	CASSVWAGAYNEQFF
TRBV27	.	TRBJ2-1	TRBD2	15	TGTGCCAGCAGCTGGACTAGCGGTCTATACAATGAGCAGTTCTTC	CASSWTSGLYNEQFF
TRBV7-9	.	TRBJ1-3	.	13	TGTGCCAGCAGTGGCTTCGGGGGAAACACCATATATTTT	CASSGFGGNTIYF
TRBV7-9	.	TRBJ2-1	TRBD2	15	TGTGCCAGCAGCTGGAGCGGGACTAACTACAATGAGCAGTTCTTC	CASSWSGTNYNEQFF
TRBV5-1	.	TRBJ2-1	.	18	TGCGCCAGCAGCGGACTGGGCAGTTCGGCTAGCTCCTACAATGAGCAGTTCTTC	CASSGLGSSASSYNEQFF
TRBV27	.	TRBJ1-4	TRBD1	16	TGTGCCAGCAGTTTATTCATACAGGGGGGGCGTGAAAAACTGTTTTTT	CASSLFIQGGREKLFF
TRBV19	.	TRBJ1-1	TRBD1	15	TGTGCCAGTACCCGAGGGGGCAGGGGAAACACTGAAGCTTTCTTT	CASTRGGRGNTEAFF
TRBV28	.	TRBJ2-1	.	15	TGTGCCAGCAGCTCTACGTCGGGATCTTGGTATGAGCAGTTCTTC	CASSSTSGSWYEQFF
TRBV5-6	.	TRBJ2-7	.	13	TGTGCCAGCAGTGGCCTCCGTCCCGACGAGCAGTACTTC	CASSGLRPDEQYF
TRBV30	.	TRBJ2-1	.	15	TGTGCCTGGAGTGTACAGGGGGGGGCCTTCAATGAGCAGTTCTTC	CAWSVQGGAFNEQFF
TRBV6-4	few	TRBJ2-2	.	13	TGTGCCAGCAGTGACACTATCACCGGGGAGCTGTTTTTT	CASSDTITGELFF
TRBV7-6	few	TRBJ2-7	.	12	TGTGCCAGCAGCTCTGGACAAATCGAGCAGTACTTC	CASSSGQIEQYF
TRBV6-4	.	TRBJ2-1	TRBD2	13	TGTGCCAGCAGTGTTAGCGGGAGAGGGGAGCAGTTCTTC	CASSVSGRGEQFF
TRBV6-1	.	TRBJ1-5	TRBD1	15	TGTGCCAGCAGTGATATGGGACAGGTTAATCAGCCCCAGCATTTT	CASSDMGQVNQPQHF
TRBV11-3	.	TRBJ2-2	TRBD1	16	TGTGCCAGCAGCTCCTCCGACAGGGTTAACACCGGGGAGCTGTTTTTT	CASSSSDRVNTGELFF
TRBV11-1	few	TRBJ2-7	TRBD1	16	TGTGCCAGCAGCTTAGGGGACAGGTCATACTCCTACGAGCAGTACTTC	CASSLGDRSYSYEQYF
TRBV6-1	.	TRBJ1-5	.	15	TGTGCCAGCAGCAGGTCTGACAGCTACAATCAGCCCCAGCATTTT	CASSRSDSYNQPQHF
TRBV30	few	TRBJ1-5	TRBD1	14	TGTGCCTGGAGTGTCGGACAGGGTAGGCAGCCCCAGCATTTT	CAWSVGQGRQPQHF
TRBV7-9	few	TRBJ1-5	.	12	TGTGCCAGCAAAGTAGGCAATCAGCCCCAGCATTTT	CASKVGNQPQHF
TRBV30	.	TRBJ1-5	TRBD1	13	TGTGCCTGGAGCGACAGGGTACTTCAGCCCCAGCATTTT	CAWSDRVLQPQHF
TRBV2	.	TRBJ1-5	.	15	TGTGCCAGCAGTGGACCCAGGTTAAGCAATCAGCCCCAGCATTTT	CASSGPRLSNQPQHF
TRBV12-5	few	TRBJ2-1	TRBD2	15	TGTGCTAGTGCCAGGGGAGCGGGAGGGTCCCGAGAGCAGTTCTTC	CASARGAGGSREQFF
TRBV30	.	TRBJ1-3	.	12	TGTGCCTGGAGTCCAGGGGGAAACACCATATATTTT	CAWSPGGNTIYF
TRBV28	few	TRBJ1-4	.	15	TGTGCCAGCACCCCCGGCCGGGGGAAGGGTGAAAAACTGTTTTTT	CASTPGRGKGEKLFF
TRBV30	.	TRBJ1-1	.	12	TGTGCCTGGAGAGGCGGGAACACTGAAGCTTTCTTT	CAWRGGNTEAFF
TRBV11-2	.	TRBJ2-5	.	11	TGTGCCAGCAGCTTCATGGAGACCCAGTACTTC	CASSFMETQYF
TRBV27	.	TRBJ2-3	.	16	TGTGCCAGCAGTTTAATTGCCCGAGGAGGCACAGATACGCAGTATTTT	CASSLIARGGTDTQYF
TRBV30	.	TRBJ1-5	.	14	TGTGCCTGGAGTTCTGGCGGCACCAATCAGCCCCAGCATTTT	CAWSSGGTNQPQHF
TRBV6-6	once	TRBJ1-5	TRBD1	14	TGTGCCAGCAGCCCCGGGACAGGGAATCAGCCCCAGCATTTT	CASSPGTGNQPQHF
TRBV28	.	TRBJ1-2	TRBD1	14	TGTGCCAGCAGTTCTCTATCAGGGGGTGGTGGCTACACCTTC	CASSSLSGGGGYTF
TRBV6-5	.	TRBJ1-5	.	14	TGTGCCAGCAGTTACGGGCACAGGGAACTGGCCCAGCATTTT	CASSYGHRELAQHF
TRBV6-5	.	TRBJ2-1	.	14	TGTGCCAGCAGTTACGGGACACGGGGGGATGAGCAGTTCTTC	CASSYGTRGDEQFF
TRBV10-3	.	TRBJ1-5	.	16	TGTGCCTCATCACTACCACCGGGGGAGGGCAATCAGCCCCAGCATTTT	CASSLPPGEGNQPQHF
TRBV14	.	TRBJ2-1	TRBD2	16	TGTGCCAGCAGCCAAGGCTGGACTAGCGGGAGGCATGAGCAGTTCTTC	CASSQGWTSGRHEQFF
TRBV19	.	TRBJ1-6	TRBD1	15	TGTGCCAGTAGTGGATCCAGGGGGCGTAATTCACCCCTCCACTTT	CASSGSRGRNSPLHF
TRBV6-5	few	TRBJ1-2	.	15	TGTGCCAGCAGTTACTCGATAACCCAGGCCTCTGGCTACACCTTC	CASSYSITQASGYTF
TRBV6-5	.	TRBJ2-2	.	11	TGTGCCAGCAGGGGGCCCGGGGAGCTGTTTTTT	CASRGPGELFF
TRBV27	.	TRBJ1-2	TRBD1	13	TGTGCCAGCAGTCCGAAACAGGGGGCTGGCTACACCTTC	CASSPKQGAGYTF
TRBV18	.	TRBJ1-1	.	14	TGTGCCAGCTCACCCTTCACAGGGCACACTGAAGCTTTCTTT	CASSPFTGHTEAFF
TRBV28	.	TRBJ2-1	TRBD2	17	TGTGCCAGCAGTACGGGATCAGGACTAGCGGGATTCAATGAGCAGTTCTTC	CASSTGSGLAGFNEQFF
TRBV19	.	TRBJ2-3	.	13	TGTGCCAGTAGTAGGGGGCTAGCAGATACGCAGTATTTT	CASSRGLADTQYF
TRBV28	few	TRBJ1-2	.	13	TGTGCCAGCAGTCTTTCAGGGCCATACGGCTACACCTTC	CASSLSGPYGYTF
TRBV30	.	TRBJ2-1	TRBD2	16	TGTGCCTGGAGCCAACGACTAGCGGGAAGGAACTATGAGCAGTTCTTC	CAWSQRLAGRNYEQFF
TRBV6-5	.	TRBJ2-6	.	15	TGTGCCAGCGGACAGACAAGCTCTGGGGCCAACGTCCTGACTTTC	CASGQTSSGANVLTF
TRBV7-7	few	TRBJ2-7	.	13	TGTGCCAGCAGCTTAGACATCTCCTACGAGCAGTACTTC	CASSLDISYEQYF